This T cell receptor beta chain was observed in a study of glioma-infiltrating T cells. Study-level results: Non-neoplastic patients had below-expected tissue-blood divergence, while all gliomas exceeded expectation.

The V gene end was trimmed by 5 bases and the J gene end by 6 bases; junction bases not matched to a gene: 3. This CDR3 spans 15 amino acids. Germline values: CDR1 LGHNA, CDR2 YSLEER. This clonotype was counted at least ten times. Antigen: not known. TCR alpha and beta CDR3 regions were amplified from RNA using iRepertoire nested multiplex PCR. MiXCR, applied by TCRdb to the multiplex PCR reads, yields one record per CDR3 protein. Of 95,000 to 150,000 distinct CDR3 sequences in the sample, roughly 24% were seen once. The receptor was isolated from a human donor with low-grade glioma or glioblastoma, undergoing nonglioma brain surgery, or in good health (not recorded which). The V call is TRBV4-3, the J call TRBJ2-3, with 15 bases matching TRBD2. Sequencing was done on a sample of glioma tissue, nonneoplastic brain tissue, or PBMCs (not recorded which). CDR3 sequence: CASSKGTSGRDTQYF. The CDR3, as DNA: TGCGCCAGCAGCAAAGGGACTAGCGGGAGGGATACGCAGTATTTT.